These 12 T cell receptor beta chains were all obtained from the same sample, sequenced in a study of patients and donors after allogeneic stem cell transplantation. TCRdb reprocessed the RT-PCR reads via MiXCR and lists one record per CDR3 protein. The sample lists 110,000 or so distinct CDR3 sequences, less than 45% occurring once. Specimen: blood, either unsorted or a sorted T cell fraction (not recorded which). The receptors were sampled from a human donor who was either an allogeneic HSCT recipient or a stem cell or donor lymphocyte infusion donor (not recorded which). It is not recorded whose cells these are; they may come from a transplant donor.

For the CDR3, the DNA is TGCAGTGCTAGTGAGGGGCGAGGTGAGCAGTTCTTC. Its protein product is CSASEGRGEQFF. The rearrangement joins TRBV20-1 to TRBJ2-1; tentatively, D is TRBD1 or TRBD2 (5 bases each). The V gene lost 3 bases and the J gene lost 9 bases, with 12 bases spanning the gap. Germline values: CDR1 DFQATT, CDR2 SNEGSKA (reference sequence). The CDR3 covers 12 residues.

This chain uses TRBV12-3 or TRBV12-4 with TRBJ2-7; 8 nucleotides line up with TRBD1. The CDR3 length is 15 residues. Germline trimming cut 5 bases from V and 1 base from J; bases unmatched to any gene: 7. As DNA, the CDR3 is TGTGCCAGCAGTCCCTGGGGGGACAGGTCCTACGAGCAGTACTTC. Translating gives CASSPWGDRSYEQYF.

V is TRBV7-3 and J is TRBJ2-1, with 11 nucleotides matching TRBD2. Germline V gene data show CDR1 as SGHTA and CDR2 as FQGTGA. There are 18 residues in the CDR3. The V gene end was trimmed by 0 bases and the J gene end by 5 bases; junction bases not matched to a gene: 9. The CDR3 sequence: CASSLTQAGLAGNNEQFF. CDR3 DNA sequence: TGTGCCAGCAGCTTAACTCAAGCCGGACTAGCGGGTAACAATGAGCAGTTCTTC.

V gene TRBV4-3 combines with J gene TRBJ2-7, with D perhaps given as TRBD1 or TRBD2 (5 bases each). The length of the CDR3 is 15 residues. V was clipped by 0 bases and J by 0 bases, with 9 bases between them. Germline loops: CDR1 LGHNA, CDR2 YSLEER. In nucleotides, the CDR3 is TGCGCCAGCAGCCAAGACAGGGAGATCTCCTACGAGCAGTACTTC. Its translation is CASSQDREISYEQYF.

This chain uses TRBV24-1 with TRBJ2-1; weak D call: TRBD1 (6 bases). V lost 5 bases and J lost 3, with 10 bases in between. There are 14 residues in the CDR3. CDR1 and CDR2 from the germline V gene are KGHDR and SFDVKD. CDR3 in DNA: TGTGCCACCAGTGGGGCAGGGGTCTACAATGAGCAGTTCTTC. This sequence encodes CATSGAGVYNEQFF.

DNA of the CDR3: TGCGCCAGCAGCTTGACCGTAACCTATGGCTACACCTTC. It translates to CASSLTVTYGYTF. The rearrangement links TRBV5-1 to TRBJ1-2; D gene uncertain. Trimming took 1 base from V and 4 from J, leaving 8 bases between them. Germline CDR1 is SGHRS and CDR2 is YFSETQ. The CDR3 totals 13 residues.

The chain employs TRBV6-5 and TRBJ2-2, with 9 bases matching TRBD1. The germline V gene has CDR1 MNHEY and CDR2 SVGAGI. This CDR3 is built from 16 residues. V lost 4 bases, J lost 7 bases, and 10 bases stayed unmatched. The CDR3 reads CASSSYTGTGFGELFF. CDR3 in DNA: TGTGCCAGCAGTTCCTATACCGGGACAGGGTTCGGGGAGCTGTTTTTT.

This chain joins TRBV2 and TRBJ1-1, with TRBD1 matching over 7 bases. V was clipped by 5 bases and J by 0 bases; unmatched bases: 3. CDR1 SNHLY and CDR2 FYNNEI come from the germline V gene. CDR3 size: 14 residues. This CDR3 is CASSRTGMNTEAFF. The DNA for the CDR3 is TGTGCCAGCAGTAGGACAGGCATGAACACTGAAGCTTTCTTT.

This clonotype came up a few times. The J gene is TRBJ2-2, the V gene TRBV6-5, with 12 bases that match TRBD2. Germline trimming cut 6 bases from V and 4 bases from J; bases unmatched to any gene: 6. CDR1 is MNHEY, CDR2 SVGAGI, per germline. This CDR3 contains 16 residues. The CDR3 region is CASSPSGRAVTGELFF. DNA of the CDR3: TGTGCCAGCAGCCCTAGCGGGAGGGCCGTCACCGGGGAGCTGTTTTTT.

This clonotype was detected a few times. V gene TRBV5-5 combines with J gene TRBJ2-1; D is ambiguous. The CDR3 has 13 residues. V was cut by 4 bases and J by 2 bases, with 7 bases left in between. Looked up from germline, CDR1 is SGHKS and CDR2 is YYEKEE (reference sequence). The CDR3 loop is CASSMGTYNEQFF. The CDR3 DNA follows: TGTGCCAGCAGCATGGGGACCTACAATGAGCAGTTCTTC.

The chain combines TRBV28 with TRBJ2-4; tentatively, D is TRBD1 (6 bases). CDR1 and CDR2 from the germline V gene are MDHEN and SYDVKM. V was clipped by 3 bases and J by 7 bases, with 16 bases between them. There are 15 residues in the CDR3. The CDR3, as DNA: TGTGCCAGCAGTTTGGGGCAGGGGCCAAGGAACATTCAGTACTTC. Its protein product is CASSLGQGPRNIQYF.

This clonotype was detected only a few times. The chain joins TRBV28 to TRBJ1-4; 8 bases match TRBD1. The germline gives CDR1 MDHEN, CDR2 SYDVKM. Trimming removed 6 bases from V and 8 bases from J; junction bases left unmatched: 14. This CDR3 has 16 residues. This CDR3 reads CASSLGTGRMDEKLFF. For the CDR3, the DNA is TGTGCCAGCAGCTTAGGGACAGGCCGGATGGACGAAAAACTGTTTTTT.